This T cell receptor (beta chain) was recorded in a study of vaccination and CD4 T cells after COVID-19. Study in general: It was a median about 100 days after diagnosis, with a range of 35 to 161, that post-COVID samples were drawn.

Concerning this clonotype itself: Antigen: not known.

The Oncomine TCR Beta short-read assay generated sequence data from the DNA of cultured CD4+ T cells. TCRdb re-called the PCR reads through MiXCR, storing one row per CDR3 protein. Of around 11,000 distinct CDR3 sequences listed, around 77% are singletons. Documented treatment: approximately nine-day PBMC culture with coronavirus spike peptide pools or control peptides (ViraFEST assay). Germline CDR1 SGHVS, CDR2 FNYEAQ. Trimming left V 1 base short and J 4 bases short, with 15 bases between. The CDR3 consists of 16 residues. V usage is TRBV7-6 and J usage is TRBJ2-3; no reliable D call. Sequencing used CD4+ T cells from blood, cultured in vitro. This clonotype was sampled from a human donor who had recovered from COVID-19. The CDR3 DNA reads TGTGCCAGCAGCTTAGATAACGGGTCCCCTTCAGATACGCAGTATTTT. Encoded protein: CASSLDNGSPSDTQYF.